Detailed here is one T cell receptor (beta chain). PCR used 60 Vbeta primers and 13 Jbeta primers. This table comes from immunoSEQ multiplex PCR, and its TCRdb copy is limited to in-frame clones, with some not included. The table shows 90,000 to 150,000 clones, with 77% occurring only once. This sample is drawn from a study of cytomegalovirus exposure and HLA in healthy donors. V dropped 4 bases and J dropped 4; count of bases not matched to a gene: 12. Per the germline V gene, CDR1 is SGHDT and CDR2 is YYEEEE. The CDR3 is 16 amino acids. The gene calls are TRBV5-6 and TRBJ2-7; TRBD2 matches at 9 bases. The clonotype comes from a human donor in good health. The sample comprised PBMCs. The DNA of the CDR3 is TGTGCCAGCAGCCCCCAGCCCTTAGCGGGAGTTTACGAGCAGTACTTC. The encoded protein is CASSPQPLAGVYEQYF.